This TCR beta chain emerged from a study of cytomegalovirus exposure and HLA in healthy donors. Study-level results: The number of N-insertions in an Asian-associated ancestry cluster was reportedly below the 666-donor mean in a later analysis. Previously analyzed data showed that most TCR beta V segments were productive at a frequency of about 87% or about 30%.

Germline lookup yields CDR1 SGDLS and CDR2 YYNGEE. The CDR3 spans 14 residues. Trimming left V 2 bases short and J 1 base short, with 9 bases between. Comments on this clone: Its specificity is unknown.

The PCR was carried out with 60 Vbeta primers and 13 Jbeta primers. Original processing methods: Counted up in a later analysis, unique TCR beta chains came to 60 million to 95 million, with about 9.9 million shared. Sequencing used immunoSEQ multiplex PCR; TCRdb keeps in-frame clones, though not all of them. V and J calls and clone size come straight from that table; D and trimming were deduced from the DNA. This repertoire shows approximately 100,000 clones, about 79% found once; its top ten account for around 6.1%. Specimen: PBMCs. This receptor was taken from a man aged 55 to 69 in good health and CMV-seropositive. The chain is built from TRBV9 and TRBJ1-1, with D tentatively TRBD1 (6 bases). CDR3 in amino acids: CASSVIGGNTEAFF. The CDR3 DNA follows: TGTGCCAGCAGCGTGATAGGGGGGAACACTGAAGCTTTCTTT.